The text below deals with one T cell receptor (beta chain). The target antigen is unknown. At one end, the junction sequence differs from germline, possibly due to a read error. This specimen comes from a study of cytomegalovirus exposure and HLA in healthy donors. Study outcomes and limitations: Previously analyzed data showed that most TCR beta V segments were productive at a frequency of about 87% or about 30%. Accurate prediction of HLA-A and HLA-B alleles (for most subjects) was reportedly achieved from TCR beta sequences. Researchers reported in a later analysis that a missense DCLRE1C variant was tied to TCR beta V- and J-gene trimming.

Use of 60 Vbeta and 13 Jbeta primers characterized the PCR. Clones were read by immunoSEQ multiplex PCR, and TCRdb kept only the in-frame ones, dropping some. The sample lists about 190,000 clones, roughly 75% occurring once. The length of the CDR3 is 15 residues. Germline loops: CDR1 SEHNR, CDR2 FQNEAQ (reference sequence). Material: PBMCs. V usage is TRBV7-9 and J usage is TRBJ2-5; tentative D call: TRBD2 (6 bases). The TCR was taken from a man under 40 in good health and CMV-seropositive. The CDR3 loop is CSSSRPLGGQETQYF. CDR3 nucleotide sequence: TGTTCCAGCAGCCGCCCCCTGGGGGGTCAAGAGACCCAGTACTTC.